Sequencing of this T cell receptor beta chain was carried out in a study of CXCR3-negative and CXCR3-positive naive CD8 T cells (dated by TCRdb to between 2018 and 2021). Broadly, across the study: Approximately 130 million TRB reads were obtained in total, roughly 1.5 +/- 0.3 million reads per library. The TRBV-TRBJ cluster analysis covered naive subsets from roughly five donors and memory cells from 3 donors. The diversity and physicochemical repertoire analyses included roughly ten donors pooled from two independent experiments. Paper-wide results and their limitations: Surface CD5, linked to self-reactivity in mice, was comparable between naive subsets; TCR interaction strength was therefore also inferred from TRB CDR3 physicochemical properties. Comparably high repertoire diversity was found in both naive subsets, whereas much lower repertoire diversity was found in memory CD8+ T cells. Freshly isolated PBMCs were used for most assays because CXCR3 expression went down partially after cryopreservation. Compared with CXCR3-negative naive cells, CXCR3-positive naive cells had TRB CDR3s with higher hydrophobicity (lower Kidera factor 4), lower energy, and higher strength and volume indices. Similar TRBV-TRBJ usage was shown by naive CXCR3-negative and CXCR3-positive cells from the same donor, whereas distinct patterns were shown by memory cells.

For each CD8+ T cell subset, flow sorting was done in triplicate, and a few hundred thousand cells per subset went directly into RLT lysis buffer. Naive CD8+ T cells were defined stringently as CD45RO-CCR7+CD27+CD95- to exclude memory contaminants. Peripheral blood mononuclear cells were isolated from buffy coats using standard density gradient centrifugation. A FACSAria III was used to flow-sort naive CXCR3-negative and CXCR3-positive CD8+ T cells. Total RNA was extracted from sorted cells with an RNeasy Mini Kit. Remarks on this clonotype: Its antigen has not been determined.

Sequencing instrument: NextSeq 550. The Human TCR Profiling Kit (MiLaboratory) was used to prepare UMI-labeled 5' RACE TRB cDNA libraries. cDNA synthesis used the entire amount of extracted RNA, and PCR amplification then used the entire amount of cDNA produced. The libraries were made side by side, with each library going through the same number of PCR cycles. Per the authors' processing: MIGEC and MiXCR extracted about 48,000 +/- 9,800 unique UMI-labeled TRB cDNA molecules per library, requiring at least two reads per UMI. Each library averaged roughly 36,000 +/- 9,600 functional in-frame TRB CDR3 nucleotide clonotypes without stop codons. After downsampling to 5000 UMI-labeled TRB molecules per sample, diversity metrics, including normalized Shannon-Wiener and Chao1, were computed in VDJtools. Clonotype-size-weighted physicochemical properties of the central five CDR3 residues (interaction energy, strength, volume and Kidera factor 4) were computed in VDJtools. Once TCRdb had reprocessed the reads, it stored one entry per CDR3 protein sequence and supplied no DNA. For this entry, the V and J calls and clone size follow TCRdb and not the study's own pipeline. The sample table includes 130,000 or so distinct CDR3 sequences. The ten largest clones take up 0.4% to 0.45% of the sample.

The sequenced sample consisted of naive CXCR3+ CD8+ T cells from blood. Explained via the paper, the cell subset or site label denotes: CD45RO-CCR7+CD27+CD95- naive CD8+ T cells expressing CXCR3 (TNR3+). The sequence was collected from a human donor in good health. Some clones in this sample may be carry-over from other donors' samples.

The CDR3 here reads CASSPAANTEAFF. The chain is assembled from TRBV14 and TRBJ1-1. From the cysteine up to the phenylalanine, the CDR3 has a length of 13 residues. DNA is not on record. CDR1 and CDR2, per the germline V gene, are SGHDN and FVKESK.